This T cell receptor beta chain was found in a study of Ad26.COV2.S vaccination and SARS-CoV-2 variants. Noted treatment: around 19 received Ad26.COV2.S at low or high dose, single or two shots; several received placebo; per-sample allocation not given. Each sample was drawn 63 days after the first injection (of vaccine or placebo). Using immunoSEQ multiplex PCR, the repertoire was profiled, and TCRdb retains in-frame clones only, with some absent. This sample has about 330,000 clones; roughly 90% occur once, and the top ten carry roughly 6%. This CDR3 contains 15 residues. CDR1 and CDR2 (germline): SGHVS, FQNEAQ. V was clipped by 5 bases and J by 4 bases, with 15 bases between them.

This specimen consisted of peripheral blood, obtained in a trial of Ad26.COV2.S vaccine versus placebo. The receptor was isolated from a person aged 18-60 years who received the Ad26.COV2.S COVID-19 vaccine or a placebo. The V call is TRBV7-8, the J call TRBJ2-1, with D unclear. The CDR3, as DNA: TGTGCCAGCAGCCTTGGAGTACTTAATTACAATGAGCAGTTCTTC. It is translated as CASSLGVLNYNEQFF.